The present entry profiles one TCR beta chain with its context. What it recognizes is unknown. Relative to the germline gene, one junction end is altered; a read error may explain this. This sample is drawn from a study of cytomegalovirus exposure and HLA in healthy donors. The CDR3 spans 13 residues. Germline V lookup: CDR1 SGHTA, CDR2 FQGTGA. Findings and limits, study-wide: The majority of CMV-associated TCR beta chains were reported as apparently HLA-restricted in a later analysis. Researchers counted about 150 TCR beta chains as cytomegalovirus-associated. Associated with HLA alleles at 0.05 false discovery rate in a later analysis were around 15,000 TCR beta sequences. Sequencing artifact likely explains a cluster of highly shared sequence variants.

PCR amplification relied on 60 Vbeta primers (plus 13 Jbeta primers). Here immunoSEQ multiplex PCR was the method, and the copy in TCRdb shows in-frame clones only, minus some. In the table there are under 200,000 clones, around 84% of which are singletons. This clonotype originated in a woman aged 40 to 50 in good health and CMV-seronegative. Input material: PBMCs. The V call is TRBV7-3, the J call TRBJ1-5, with TRBD1 as a possible D gene (6 bases). As DNA, the CDR3 is TGTGCCGGCAGCCCGAACAGGGATCAGCCCCAGCATTTT. As protein: CAGSPNRDQPQHF.